These 2 T cell receptor beta chains were all obtained from the same sample, sequenced in a study of blood T cells in healthy people across ages. Next came a second PCR, run for roughly 6 to 11 cycles, which used a sample-barcoded 5' primer along with a J-beta primer mix. TCRdb analysed the 5' RACE reads with MiXCR anew, one entry per CDR3 protein. Seen here are a few hundred thousand distinct CDR3 sequences, roughly 26% observed once, and the top ten hold over 25%. The sample comprised blood. The receptors come from a woman in her 70s in good health.

The V gene is TRBV6-1, the J gene TRBJ1-5, with TRBD1 as a possible D gene (5 bases). Per the germline V gene, CDR1 is MNHNS and CDR2 is SASEGT. The CDR3 totals 14 residues. Trimming stripped 1 base from V and 6 bases from J, with 10 bases between. CDR3 protein: CASSEGQGGQPQHF. For the CDR3, the DNA is TGTGCCAGCAGTGAAGGCCAGGGTGGTCAGCCCCAGCATTTT.

This chain connects TRBV7-2 to TRBJ2-1, with a weak D call TRBD2 (6 bases). Per germline, CDR1 SGHTA and CDR2 FQGNSA. The CDR3 is 12 residues long. Trimming removed 1 base at V and 11 bases at J, with 9 bases between. CDR3 protein: CASSLELAKQFF. The CDR3 DNA is TGTGCCAGCAGCTTAGAGCTAGCGAAGCAGTTCTTC.